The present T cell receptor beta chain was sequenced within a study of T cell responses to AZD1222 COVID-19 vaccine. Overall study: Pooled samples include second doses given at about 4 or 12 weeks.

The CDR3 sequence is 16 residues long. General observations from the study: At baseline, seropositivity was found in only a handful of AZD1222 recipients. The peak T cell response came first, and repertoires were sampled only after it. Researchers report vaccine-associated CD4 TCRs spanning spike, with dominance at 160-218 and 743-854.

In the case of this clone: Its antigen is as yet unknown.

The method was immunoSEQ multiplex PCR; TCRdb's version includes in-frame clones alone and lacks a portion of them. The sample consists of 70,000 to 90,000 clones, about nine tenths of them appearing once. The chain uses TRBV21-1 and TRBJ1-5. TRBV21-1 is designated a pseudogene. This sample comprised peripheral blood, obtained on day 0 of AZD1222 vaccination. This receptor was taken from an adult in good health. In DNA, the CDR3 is TGTGCCAGCAGCAAACTAGACCCGAGACTGTTGCAGCCCCAGCATTTT. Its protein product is CASSKLDPRLLQPQHF.